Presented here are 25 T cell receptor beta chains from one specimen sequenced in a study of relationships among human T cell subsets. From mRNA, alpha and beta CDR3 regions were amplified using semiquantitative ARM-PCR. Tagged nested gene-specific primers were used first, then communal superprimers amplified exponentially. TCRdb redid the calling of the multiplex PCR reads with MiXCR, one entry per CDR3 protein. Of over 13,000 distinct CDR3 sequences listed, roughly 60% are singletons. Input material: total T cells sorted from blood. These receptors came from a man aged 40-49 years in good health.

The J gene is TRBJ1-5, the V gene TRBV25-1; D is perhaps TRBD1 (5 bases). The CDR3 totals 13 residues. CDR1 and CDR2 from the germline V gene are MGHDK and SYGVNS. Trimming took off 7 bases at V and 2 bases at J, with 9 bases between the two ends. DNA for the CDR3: TGTGCCAGCACGTCGGGGGGCAATCAGCCCCAGCATTTT. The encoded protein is CASTSGGNQPQHF.

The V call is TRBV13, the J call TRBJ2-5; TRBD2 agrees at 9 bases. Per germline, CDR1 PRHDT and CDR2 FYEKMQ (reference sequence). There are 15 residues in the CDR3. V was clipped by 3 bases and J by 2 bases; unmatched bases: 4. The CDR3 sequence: CASSFLAGSQETQYF. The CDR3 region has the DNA TGTGCCAGCAGCTTCCTAGCGGGGTCACAAGAGACCCAGTACTTC.

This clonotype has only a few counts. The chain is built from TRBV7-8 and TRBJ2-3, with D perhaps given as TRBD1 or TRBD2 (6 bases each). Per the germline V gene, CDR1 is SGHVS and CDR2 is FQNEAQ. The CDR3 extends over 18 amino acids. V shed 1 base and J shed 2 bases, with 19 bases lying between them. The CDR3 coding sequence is TGTGCCAGCAGCTTAGGGATGGGGACATGGGGGGACACAGATACGCAGTATTTT. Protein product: CASSLGMGTWGDTDTQYF. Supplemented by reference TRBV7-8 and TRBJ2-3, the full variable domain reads GAGVSQSPRYKVAKRGQDVALRCDPISGHVSLFWYQQALGQGPEFLTYFQNEAQLDKSGLPSDRFFAERPEGSVSTLKIQRTQQEDSAVYLCASSLGMGTWGDTDTQYFGPGTRLTVL.

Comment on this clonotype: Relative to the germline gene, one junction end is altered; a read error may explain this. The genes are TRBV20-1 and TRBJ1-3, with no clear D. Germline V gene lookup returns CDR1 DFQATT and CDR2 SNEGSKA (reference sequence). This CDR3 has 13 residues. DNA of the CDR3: TGCAGCGCTAGAGATCTTGACGGAAACACCATATATTTT. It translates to CSARDLDGNTIYF.

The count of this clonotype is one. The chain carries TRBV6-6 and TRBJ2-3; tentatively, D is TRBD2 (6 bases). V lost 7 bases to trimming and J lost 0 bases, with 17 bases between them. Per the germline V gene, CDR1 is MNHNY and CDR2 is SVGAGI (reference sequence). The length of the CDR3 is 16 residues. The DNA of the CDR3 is TGTGCCAGCAAGTCATACCCGGGGACTAGCACAGATACGCAGTATTTT. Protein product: CASKSYPGTSTDTQYF.

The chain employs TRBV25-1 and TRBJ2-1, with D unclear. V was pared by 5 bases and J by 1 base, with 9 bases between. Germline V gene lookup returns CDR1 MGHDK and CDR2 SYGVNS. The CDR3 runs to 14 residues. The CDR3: CASSKHGSYNEQFF. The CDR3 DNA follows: TGTGCCAGCAGTAAGCACGGGTCCTACAATGAGCAGTTCTTC.

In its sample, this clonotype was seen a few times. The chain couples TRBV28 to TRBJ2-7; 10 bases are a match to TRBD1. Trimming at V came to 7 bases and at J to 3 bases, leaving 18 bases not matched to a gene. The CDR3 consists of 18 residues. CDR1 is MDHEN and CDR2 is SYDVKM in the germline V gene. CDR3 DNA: TGTGCCAGCACTTCTGGCTCCCTCCGGGACAGGGGATACTACGAGCAGTACTTC. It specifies CASTSGSLRDRGYYEQYF. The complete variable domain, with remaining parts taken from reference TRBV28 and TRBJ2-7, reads DVKVTQSSRYLVKRTGEKVFLECVQDMDHENMFWYRQDPGLGLRLIYFSYDVKMKEKGDIPEGYSVSREKKERFSLILESASTNQTSMYLCASTSGSLRDRGYYEQYFGPGTRLTVT.

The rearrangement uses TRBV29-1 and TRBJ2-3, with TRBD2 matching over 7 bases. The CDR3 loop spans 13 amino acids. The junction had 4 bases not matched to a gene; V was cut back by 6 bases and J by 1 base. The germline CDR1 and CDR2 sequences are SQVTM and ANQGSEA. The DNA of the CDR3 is TGCAGCGTCCTAGCGGCGGGCACAGATACGCAGTATTTT. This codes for CSVLAAGTDTQYF.

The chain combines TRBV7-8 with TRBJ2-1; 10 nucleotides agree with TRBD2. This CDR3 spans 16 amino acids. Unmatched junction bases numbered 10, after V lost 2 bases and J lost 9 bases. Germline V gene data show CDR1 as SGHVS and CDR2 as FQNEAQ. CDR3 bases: TGTGCCAGCAGCTTAACAGCGGGAGGGCCGAAAATTGAGCAGTTCTTC. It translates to CASSLTAGGPKIEQFF.

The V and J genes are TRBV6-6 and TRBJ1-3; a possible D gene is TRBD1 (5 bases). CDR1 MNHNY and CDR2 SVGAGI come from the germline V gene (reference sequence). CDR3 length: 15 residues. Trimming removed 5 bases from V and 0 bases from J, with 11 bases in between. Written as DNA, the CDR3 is TGTGCCAGCAGTCCCGGGGGTGCCTCTGGAAACACCATATATTTT. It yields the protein CASSPGGASGNTIYF.

The CDR3 protein is CSARDQNRRDINQPQHF. The CDR3 DNA follows: TGCAGTGCTAGAGATCAGAACCGGAGGGACATTAATCAGCCCCAGCATTTT. This rearrangement joins TRBV20-1 to TRBJ1-5, with D tentatively TRBD1 (6 bases). The germline CDR1 and CDR2 sequences are DFQATT and SNEGSKA (reference sequence). The CDR3 is 17 residues long. The V gene lost 0 bases and the J gene lost 4 bases, with 19 bases spanning the gap.

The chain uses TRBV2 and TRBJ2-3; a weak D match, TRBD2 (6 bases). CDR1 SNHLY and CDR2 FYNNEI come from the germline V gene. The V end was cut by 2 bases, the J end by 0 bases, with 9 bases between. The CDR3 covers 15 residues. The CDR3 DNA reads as TGTGCCAGCAGTGAAACAACTAGCAGCACAGATACGCAGTATTTT. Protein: CASSETTSSTDTQYF.

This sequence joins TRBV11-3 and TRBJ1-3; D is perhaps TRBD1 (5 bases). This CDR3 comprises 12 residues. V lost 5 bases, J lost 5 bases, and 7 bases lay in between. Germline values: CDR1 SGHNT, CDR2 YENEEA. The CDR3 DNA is TGTGCCAGCAGCCCGGACAGAAACACCATATATTTT. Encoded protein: CASSPDRNTIYF.

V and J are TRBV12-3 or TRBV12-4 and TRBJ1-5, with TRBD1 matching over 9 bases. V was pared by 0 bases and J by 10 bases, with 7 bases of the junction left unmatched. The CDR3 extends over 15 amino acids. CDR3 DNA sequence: TGTGCCAGCAGTTTAGCGGGGACAGGGTTTGTACCCCAGCATTTT. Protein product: CASSLAGTGFVPQHF.

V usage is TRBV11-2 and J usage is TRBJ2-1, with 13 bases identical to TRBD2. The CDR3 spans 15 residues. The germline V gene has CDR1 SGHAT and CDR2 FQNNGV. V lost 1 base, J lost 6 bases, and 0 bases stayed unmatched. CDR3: CASSLGTSGSNEQFF. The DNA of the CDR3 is TGTGCCAGCAGCTTAGGGACTAGCGGGAGCAATGAGCAGTTCTTC.

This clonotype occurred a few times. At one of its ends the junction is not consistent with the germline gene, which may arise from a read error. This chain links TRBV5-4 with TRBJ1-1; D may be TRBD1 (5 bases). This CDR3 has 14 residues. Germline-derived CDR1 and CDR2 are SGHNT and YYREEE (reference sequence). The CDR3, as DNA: TGCGCCAGCAGCTTGGTCCAGGGGAACACTGAAGCTTTCTTT. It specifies CASSLVQGNTEAFF.

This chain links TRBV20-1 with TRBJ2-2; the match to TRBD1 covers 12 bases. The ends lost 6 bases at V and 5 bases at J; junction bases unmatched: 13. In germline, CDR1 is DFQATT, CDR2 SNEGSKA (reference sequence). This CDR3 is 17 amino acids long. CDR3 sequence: CSATGTGGRVTTGELFF. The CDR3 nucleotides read TGCAGTGCAACCGGGACAGGGGGCAGGGTGACGACCGGGGAGCTGTTTTTT.

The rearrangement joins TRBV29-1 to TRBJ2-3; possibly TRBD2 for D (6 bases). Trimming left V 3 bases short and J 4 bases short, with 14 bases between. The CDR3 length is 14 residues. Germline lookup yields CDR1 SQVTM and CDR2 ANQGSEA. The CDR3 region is CSVDRGGFPDTQYF. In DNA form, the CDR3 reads TGCAGCGTTGATCGAGGAGGGTTTCCAGATACGCAGTATTTT.

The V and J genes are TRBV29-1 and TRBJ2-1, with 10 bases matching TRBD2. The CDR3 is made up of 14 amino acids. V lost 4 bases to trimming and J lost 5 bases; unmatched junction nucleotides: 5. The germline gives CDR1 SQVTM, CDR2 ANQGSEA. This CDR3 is CSVVRGLAHNEQFF. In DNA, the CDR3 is TGCAGCGTTGTCCGGGGACTAGCGCACAATGAGCAGTTCTTC.

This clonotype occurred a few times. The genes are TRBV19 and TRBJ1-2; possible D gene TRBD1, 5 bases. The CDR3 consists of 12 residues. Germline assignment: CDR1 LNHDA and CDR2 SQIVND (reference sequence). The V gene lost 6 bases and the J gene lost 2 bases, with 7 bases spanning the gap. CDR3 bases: TGTGCCAGTAGACGGGACAACTATGGCTACACCTTC. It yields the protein CASRRDNYGYTF.

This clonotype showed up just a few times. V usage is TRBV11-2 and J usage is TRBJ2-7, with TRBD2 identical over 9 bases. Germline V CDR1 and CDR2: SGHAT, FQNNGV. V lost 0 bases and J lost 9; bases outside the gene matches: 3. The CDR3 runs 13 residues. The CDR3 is CASSLDRTSVQYF. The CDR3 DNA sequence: TGTGCCAGCAGCTTAGATAGGACTAGCGTGCAGTACTTC.

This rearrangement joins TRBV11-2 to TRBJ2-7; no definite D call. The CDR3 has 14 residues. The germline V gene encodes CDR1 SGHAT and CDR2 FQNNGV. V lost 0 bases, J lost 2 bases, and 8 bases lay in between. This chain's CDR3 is CASSLESNPYEQYF. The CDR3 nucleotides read TGTGCCAGCAGCTTAGAATCCAACCCCTACGAGCAGTACTTC.

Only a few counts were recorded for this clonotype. The CDR3 nucleotides read TGTGCCAGCAGCGCCGGGGCAACGGCTTCGAACACCGGGGAGCTGTTTTTT. It codes for CASSAGATASNTGELFF. V is TRBV11-2 and J is TRBJ2-2; D assignment may be TRBD1 or TRBD2 (5 bases each). In germline, CDR1 is SGHAT, CDR2 FQNNGV. Trimming left V 5 bases short and J 0 bases short, with 16 bases between. The CDR3 is made up of 17 amino acids. Full variable domain (missing parts from reference TRBV11-2 and TRBJ2-2): EAGVAQSPRYKIIEKRQSVAFWCNPISGHATLYWYQQILGQGPKLLIQFQNNGVVDDSQLPKDRFSAERLKGVDSTLKIQPAKLEDSAVYLCASSAGATASNTGELFFGEGSRLTVL.

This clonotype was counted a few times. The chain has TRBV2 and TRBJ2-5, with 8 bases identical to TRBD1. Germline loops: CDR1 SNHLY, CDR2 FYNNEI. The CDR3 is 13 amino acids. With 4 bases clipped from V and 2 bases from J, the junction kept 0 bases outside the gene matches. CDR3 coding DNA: TGTGCCAGCAGTGGGGACAGGCAAGAGACCCAGTACTTC. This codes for CASSGDRQETQYF.

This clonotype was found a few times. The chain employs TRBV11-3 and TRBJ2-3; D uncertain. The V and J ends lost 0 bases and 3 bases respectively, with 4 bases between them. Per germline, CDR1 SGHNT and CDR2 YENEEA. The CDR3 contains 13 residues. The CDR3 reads CASSLDGTDTQYF. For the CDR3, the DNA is TGTGCCAGCAGCTTAGATGGGACAGATACGCAGTATTTT.